A single sample is the source of the 21 T cell receptor beta chains below, sequenced in a study of CD8 T cells in ankylosing spondylitis. TCRdb analysed the 5' RACE reads with MiXCR anew, one entry per CDR3 protein. The data hold about 190,000 distinct CDR3 sequences, with 10% to 15% observed a single time. The sequencing sample was made of blood, either unsorted or a sorted T cell fraction (not recorded which). The receptors derive from a female donor with ankylosing spondylitis or in good health (not recorded which).

This clonotype was recorded at least ten times. The J gene is TRBJ2-1, the V gene TRBV6-1; D is unclear. CDR3 length: 14 residues. Trimming left V 6 bases short and J 0 bases short, with 9 bases between. In germline, CDR1 is MNHNS, CDR2 SASEGT. Written as DNA, the CDR3 is TGTGCCAGCAGCCGGCAGAGCTCCTACAATGAGCAGTTCTTC. It yields the protein CASSRQSSYNEQFF.

This clonotype was seen repeatedly, ten times or more. The chain uses TRBV6-2 or TRBV6-3 and TRBJ2-3; 8 nucleotides line up with TRBD2. Germline V gives CDR1 MNHEY, CDR2 SVGEGT. The V and J ends lost 5 bases and 4 bases, in that order; junction bases with no gene match: 8. The CDR3 sequence is 15 residues long. The CDR3 bases are TGTGCCAGCAGTATTAATCCCGGGGGGGCAGATACGCAGTATTTT. The encoded protein is CASSINPGGADTQYF.

This clonotype was seen ten or more times. The chain carries TRBV3-1 and TRBJ1-5; maybe TRBD1 (5 bases). Trimming removed 1 base from V and 7 bases from J, with 8 bases in between. Germline V gene sequence: CDR1 LGHDT, CDR2 YNNKEL (reference sequence). The CDR3 is made up of 13 amino acids. The CDR3 loop reads CASSQAQAQPQHF. The CDR3 nucleotides read TGTGCCAGCAGCCAAGCACAGGCCCAGCCCCAGCATTTT. Complete variable domain (other parts from reference TRBV3-1 and TRBJ1-5): DTAVSQTPKYLVTQMGNDKSIKCEQNLGHDTMYWYKQDSKKFLKIMFSYNNKELIINETVPNRFSPKSPDKAHLNLHINSLELGDSAVYFCASSQAQAQPQHFGDGTRLSIL.

This clonotype was detected ten times or more. This chain uses TRBV29-1 with TRBJ2-2, with a tentative D call TRBD1 (6 bases). The CDR3 loop spans 13 amino acids. The V gene's germline CDR1 is SQVTM and CDR2 ANQGSEA. Trimming pared 4 bases from V and 1 base from J, leaving 7 bases between. The CDR3 DNA is TGCAGCGTTGGGACAGTGAACACCGGGGAGCTGTTTTTT. This gives the protein CSVGTVNTGELFF.

In its sample, this clonotype was seen many times. The chain couples TRBV11-2 to TRBJ2-7; D is possibly TRBD2 (5 bases). The CDR3 consists of 16 residues. The V end lost 6 bases, the J end lost 6 bases, and 24 bases lay between the germline ends. The germline CDR1 and CDR2 sequences are SGHAT and FQNNGV. CDR3 nucleotide sequence: TGTGCCAGCAGTACCCTACGGGGTCGTACTACCGTCGAGCAGTACTTC. It is translated as CASSTLRGRTTVEQYF.

Concerning this clonotype itself: This CDR3 fails to terminate in the conserved phenylalanine or tryptophan, so it likely reflects a read error. The chain joins TRBV29-1 to TRBJ1-4; 9 bases align to TRBD1. V lost 5 bases, J lost 9 bases, and 7 bases stayed unmatched. Germline loops: CDR1 SQVTM, CDR2 ANQGSEA. The CDR3 totals 13 residues. CDR3 in DNA: TGCAGCGTTTGGGACAGGGAAGTGAAAAAACTGTTTTGT. Translated, it gives CSVWDREVKKLFC.

This clonotype showed up just a few times. CDR3: CASSYQLNQREADTDTQYF. The CDR3 DNA reads TGTGCCAGCAGTTACCAACTTAACCAGCGGGAGGCAGACACAGATACGCAGTATTTT. The gene calls are TRBV6-2 or TRBV6-3 and TRBJ2-3, with 9 nucleotides matching TRBD2. Trimming at V came to 2 bases and at J to 2 bases, leaving 14 bases not matched to a gene. CDR3 length: 19 residues. CDR1 and CDR2 from the germline V gene are MNHEY and SVGEGT.

This clonotype appeared many times. This sequence joins TRBV6-1 and TRBJ1-5, with D perhaps matching TRBD1 (5 bases). CDR1 MNHNS and CDR2 SASEGT come from the germline V gene. The ends were cut back, 2 bases at V and 3 bases at J, with 11 bases in the middle. CDR3 length: 15 residues. CDR3 residues: CASSELQGDNQPQHF. For the CDR3, the DNA is TGTGCCAGCAGTGAACTCCAAGGGGACAATCAGCCCCAGCATTTT.

At least ten counts were recorded for this clonotype. The V call is TRBV11-2, the J call TRBJ1-2; D call uncertain. V lost 1 base and J 8 bases, leaving 11 bases between the germline ends. Germline-derived CDR1 and CDR2 are SGHAT and FQNNGV. The CDR3 consists of 13 residues. The DNA for the CDR3 is TGTGCCAGCAGCTTAGTAGAGGATACAGGCTACACCTTC. This encodes CASSLVEDTGYTF.

This CDR3 is CASRQGLGTGELFF. As DNA, the CDR3 is TGTGCCAGCAGACAAGGGTTGGGCACCGGGGAGCTGTTTTTT. This sequence joins TRBV12-3 or TRBV12-4 and TRBJ2-2; unclear D gene. V was cut by 6 bases and J by 4 bases, with 12 bases left in between. The CDR3 loop spans 14 amino acids.

This clonotype was picked up a small number of times. DNA for the CDR3: TGCAGTGCATGGACTAGCTCGAGCTACGAGCAGTACTTC. It yields the protein CSAWTSSSYEQYF. This chain joins TRBV20-1 and TRBJ2-7, with TRBD2 matching 8 bases. CDR3 length equals 13 residues. The junction had 7 bases not matched to a gene; V was cut back by 6 bases and J by 3 bases. Germline CDR1 and CDR2: DFQATT and SNEGSKA (reference sequence).

This clonotype was found many times. The chain recombines TRBV29-1 with TRBJ1-1; TRBD1 agrees at 9 bases. The CDR3 runs to 13 residues. V dropped 3 bases and J dropped 5; count of bases not matched to a gene: 4. In germline, CDR1 is SQVTM, CDR2 ANQGSEA. CDR3 amino acids: CSVEPGQGTEAFF. The CDR3 region has the DNA TGCAGCGTTGAGCCGGGACAGGGAACTGAAGCTTTCTTT.

Many counts were recorded for this clonotype. The V gene is TRBV2, the J gene TRBJ2-3; 9 bases are shared with TRBD2. The V segment lost 5 bases and the J segment 4 bases; nucleotides outside the gene matches: 7. This CDR3 comprises 15 residues. Germline loops: CDR1 SNHLY, CDR2 FYNNEI. The CDR3 DNA sequence: TGTGCCAGCAGTACCGGGACTAGCTGGGCAGATACGCAGTATTTT. Its translation is CASSTGTSWADTQYF.

V is TRBV24-1 and J is TRBJ2-2, with a possible D match to TRBD2 (5 bases). The germline gives CDR1 KGHDR, CDR2 SFDVKD. The CDR3 is 15 residues long. Trimming pared 11 bases from V and 0 bases from J, leaving 15 bases between. CDR3 amino acids: CASGQRSSNTGELFF. Written as DNA, the CDR3 is TGTGCCAGCGGGCAGCGTAGCTCGAACACCGGGGAGCTGTTTTTT.

This clonotype was detected ten times or more. The J gene is TRBJ2-7, the V gene TRBV20-1; 9 nucleotides line up with TRBD1. CDR3 size: 17 residues. Looked up from germline, CDR1 is DFQATT and CDR2 is SNEGSKA (reference sequence). The trim removed 0 bases at V and 0 bases at J, leaving 9 bases unmatched. The chain's CDR3 is CSARDTLGTGSSYEQYF. The CDR3 DNA follows: TGCAGTGCTAGAGATACTCTAGGGACAGGGAGCTCCTACGAGCAGTACTTC.

On this clonotype itself: One junction end does not reproduce the germline sequence, and a read error may be involved. The CDR3 DNA reads TGTGCCATCCAGACAGCATCCTGCGAGCAGTACTTC. Its translation is CAIQTASCEQYF. J is TRBJ2-7 and V is TRBV10-3, with D possibly matching TRBD1 (5 bases). This CDR3 has 12 residues. Germline CDR1 reads ENHRY; CDR2 reads SYGVKD.

Ten or more counts support this clonotype. V usage is TRBV5-1 and J usage is TRBJ2-1; TRBD2 matches at 10 bases. The trim removed 1 base at V and 5 bases at J, leaving 6 bases unmatched. Germline assignment: CDR1 SGHRS and CDR2 YFSETQ. This CDR3 has 16 residues. The CDR3, as DNA: TGCGCCAGCAGCTTGCTAGCGGGAGAAGGAAACAATGAGCAGTTCTTC. Protein: CASSLLAGEGNNEQFF.

The chain joins TRBV7-2 to TRBJ2-5; D possibly corresponds to TRBD1 (7 bases). The CDR3 length is 14 residues. V dropped 3 bases and J dropped 1 base, with 9 bases sitting between them. The germline V gene encodes CDR1 SGHTA and CDR2 FQGNSA. The CDR3 sequence: CASSFQGGQETQYF. The CDR3 region has the DNA TGTGCCAGCAGCTTCCAGGGGGGCCAAGAGACCCAGTACTTC.

This clonotype was seen many times. This sequence joins TRBV7-2 and TRBJ2-2, with 14 bases matching TRBD2. The CDR3 has 19 residues. Trimming at V came to 0 bases and at J to 1 base, leaving 4 bases not matched to a gene. Germline lookup yields CDR1 SGHTA and CDR2 FQGNSA. CDR3 sequence: CASSLAGLAGVMNTGELFF. In nucleotides, the CDR3 is TGTGCCAGCAGCTTAGCGGGACTAGCGGGAGTAATGAACACCGGGGAGCTGTTTTTT. Full variable domain (outside the CDR3, taken from reference TRBV7-2 and TRBJ2-2): GAGVSQSPSNKVTEKGKDVELRCDPISGHTALYWYRQSLGQGLEFLIYFQGNSAPDKSGLPSDRFSAERTGGSVSTLTIQRTQQEDSAVYLCASSLAGLAGVMNTGELFFGEGSRLTVL.

The sample holds one count of this clonotype. The CDR3 DNA sequence: TGTGCCAGTAGTCCTTCGGGACCCAAAAACATTCAGTACTTC. Translating it yields CASSPSGPKNIQYF. The chain recombines TRBV19 with TRBJ2-4; D tentatively reads TRBD1 or TRBD2 (5 bases each). Germline V CDR1 and CDR2: LNHDA, SQIVND (reference sequence). The germline V and J ends were trimmed by 5 bases and 2 bases, with 10 bases remaining between them. The CDR3 contains 14 residues.

The rearrangement joins TRBV7-2 to TRBJ2-7; TRBD2 agrees at 13 bases. Germline assignment: CDR1 SGHTA and CDR2 FQGNSA. The trim removed 5 bases at V and 0 bases at J, leaving 4 bases unmatched. CDR3 length: 16 amino acids. CDR3 sequence: CASSPWTSGSSYEQYF. The CDR3 DNA reads as TGTGCCAGCAGCCCTTGGACTAGCGGGAGCTCCTACGAGCAGTACTTC.